One and the same sample provided the 26 T cell receptor beta chains below, sequenced in a study of blood T cell repertoires in COVID-19. Clones were sequenced by immunoSEQ multiplex PCR, and TCRdb holds only the in-frame ones, with some missing. The repertoire includes 40,000 or so clones, roughly 90% of them detected once, and approximately 12% sits in the top ten. The specimen sequenced was peripheral blood. Receptors were obtained from a human donor in a cohort sampled during active COVID-19.

The chain carries TRBV20-1 and TRBJ2-7, with D perhaps TRBD1 (6 bases). Germline values: CDR1 DFQATT, CDR2 SNEGSKA (reference sequence). CDR3 size: 15 residues. Between the trimmed V and J ends, which lost 3 bases and 0 bases, there was a span of 15 bases. The CDR3 region has the DNA TGCAGTGCTAGTTCACGACAGGATAGCTCCTACGAGCAGTACTTC. Its protein is CSASSRQDSSYEQYF.

This clone was picked up one time. CDR3 sequence: CASSSRSYEQYF. DNA for the CDR3: TGTGCCAGCAGTTCGAGGTCCTACGAGCAGTACTTC. The V and J genes are TRBV28 and TRBJ2-7; D gene unclear. The V end was cut by 4 bases, the J end by 1 base, with 5 bases between. The CDR3 contains 12 residues. Germline CDR1 is MDHEN and CDR2 is SYDVKM. The whole variable domain, remainder taken from reference TRBV28 and TRBJ2-7, is DVKVTQSSRYLVKRTGEKVFLECVQDMDHENMFWYRQDPGLGLRLIYFSYDVKMKEKGDIPEGYSVSREKKERFSLILESASTNQTSMYLCASSSRSYEQYFGPGTRLTVT.

The V gene is TRBV7-9, the J gene TRBJ2-7; 8 bases fit TRBD2. V was clipped by 8 bases and J by 4 bases; unmatched bases: 4. Germline-derived CDR1 and CDR2 are SEHNR and FQNEAQ (reference sequence). The CDR3 contains 12 residues. CDR3 in DNA: TGTGCCAGCGCCTCGGGGGGGTACGAGCAGTACTTC. Residues: CASASGGYEQYF.

This clone has only one observation. The chain links TRBV30 to TRBJ1-4; D ambiguous. Trimming took 2 bases from V and 8 from J, leaving 15 bases between them. Germline V lookup: CDR1 GTSNPN, CDR2 SVGIG (reference sequence). The CDR3 sequence is 14 residues long. The DNA for the CDR3 is TGTGCCTGGAGTATTGGCGGGCTAGGAGAAAAACTGTTTTTT. This encodes CAWSIGGLGEKLFF.

This clone appeared once. The chain has TRBV18 and TRBJ2-7; TRBD1 matches 12 bases. The ends lost 3 bases at V and 5 bases at J; junction bases unmatched: 8. Germline V lookup: CDR1 KGHSH, CDR2 LQKENI. The CDR3 contains 16 residues. The CDR3 DNA is TGTGCCAGCTCACCCGTGACCGGGACAGGGGGCGACGAGCAGTACTTC. This encodes CASSPVTGTGGDEQYF.

This chain links TRBV5-1 with TRBJ2-1; 9 nucleotides line up with TRBD1. The CDR3 spans 16 residues. Trimming at V came to 0 bases and at J to 3 bases, leaving 4 bases not matched to a gene. Germline assignment: CDR1 SGHRS and CDR2 YFSETQ. The CDR3 region is CASSLDGQGRYNEQFF. The CDR3 nucleotides are TGCGCCAGCAGCTTGGATGGACAGGGGCGCTACAATGAGCAGTTCTTC. The full variable domain, rest sourced from reference TRBV5-1 and TRBJ2-1, is KAGVTQTPRYLIKTRGQQVTLSCSPISGHRSVSWYQQTPGQGLQFLFEYFSETQRNKGNFPGRFSGRQFSNSRSEMNVSTLELGDSALYLCASSLDGQGRYNEQFFGPGTRLTVL.

V and J are TRBV19 and TRBJ2-1; TRBD2 aligns across 8 bases. J gave up 7 bases and V 7 bases, and 12 bases lay outside the gene matches. Germline V gene sequence: CDR1 LNHDA, CDR2 SQIVND (reference sequence). The CDR3 covers 15 residues. The CDR3 DNA sequence: TGTGCCAGTACAAAAGCGGGGGCGAGTTGGAATGAGCAGTTCTTC. Translation: CASTKAGASWNEQFF.

V and J are TRBV11-2 and TRBJ2-1; 8 nucleotides match TRBD2. The ends lost 1 base at V and 4 bases at J; junction bases unmatched: 9. CDR1 and CDR2 from the germline V gene are SGHAT and FQNNGV. The CDR3 extends over 17 amino acids. This CDR3 reads CASSLGSGSETYNEQFF. DNA of the CDR3: TGTGCCAGCAGCTTAGGGAGCGGGAGCGAAACTTACAATGAGCAGTTCTTC.

The chain links TRBV7-2 to TRBJ1-5; no clear D. Germline V gene lookup returns CDR1 SGHTA and CDR2 FQGNSA. Trimming pared 2 bases from V and 6 bases from J, leaving 8 bases between. This CDR3 contains 13 residues. CDR3 nucleotides: TGTGCCAGCAGCTTAACATACGTTCAGCCCCAGCATTTT. Its translation: CASSLTYVQPQHF.

This chain connects TRBV5-3 to TRBJ1-5; a possible D gene is TRBD1 (5 bases). TRBV5-3 is noted as an ORF with a role that remains uncertain. V was clipped by 0 bases and J by 6 bases, with 10 bases between them. This CDR3 comprises 14 residues. In DNA, the CDR3 is TGTGCCAGAAGCTTGGAAGGGGCCGGTCAGCCCCAGCATTTT. Protein product: CARSLEGAGQPQHF.

This clone was detected only once. This chain connects TRBV11-2 to TRBJ2-7; TRBD2 aligns across 8 bases. The CDR3 is 11 residues long. V lost 5 bases and J lost 6; bases outside the gene matches: 0. Germline lookup yields CDR1 SGHAT and CDR2 FQNNGV. The CDR3 sequence: CASSTSGEQYF. The CDR3 region has the DNA TGTGCCAGCAGCACTAGCGGCGAGCAGTACTTC. The full variable domain, its missing parts supplied by reference TRBV11-2 and TRBJ2-7, is EAGVAQSPRYKIIEKRQSVAFWCNPISGHATLYWYQQILGQGPKLLIQFQNNGVVDDSQLPKDRFSAERLKGVDSTLKIQPAKLEDSAVYLCASSTSGEQYFGPGTRLTVT.

The rearrangement uses TRBV24-1 and TRBJ2-1; 7 positions match TRBD2. CDR3 size: 17 residues. CDR1 KGHDR and CDR2 SFDVKD come from the germline V gene. J was trimmed by 1 base and V by 10 bases; bases with no gene match: 15. In nucleotides, the CDR3 is TGTGCCACGGAAGCGGGATATACCAGCGGATCCTACAATGAGCAGTTCTTC. The encoded protein is CATEAGYTSGSYNEQFF.

The rearrangement joins TRBV28 to TRBJ2-7; D is unclear. V dropped 3 bases and J dropped 2 bases, with 2 bases sitting between them. This CDR3 is 11 amino acids long. Per the germline V gene, CDR1 is MDHEN and CDR2 is SYDVKM. CDR3 amino acids: CASSFTYEQYF. CDR3 coding DNA: TGTGCCAGCAGTTTCACCTACGAGCAGTACTTC.

The CDR3 spells CASSNVRQGKIEDTQYF. CDR3 sequence (DNA): TGTGCCAGCTCCAACGTCCGACAGGGGAAGATTGAGGATACGCAGTATTTT. The genes are TRBV18 and TRBJ2-3; 8 bases match TRBD1. The junction had 17 bases not matched to a gene; V was cut back by 6 bases and J by 6 bases. Germline lookup yields CDR1 KGHSH and CDR2 LQKENI. This CDR3 has 17 residues.

The chain links TRBV10-2 to TRBJ1-6; weak D call: TRBD1 (5 bases). The V and J ends lost 5 bases and 6 bases respectively, with 14 bases between them. Per germline, CDR1 WSHSY and CDR2 SAAADI. This CDR3 region has 15 residues. The CDR3 sequence: CASSRSGRGNSPLHF. The CDR3, as DNA: TGCGCCAGCAGTCGCTCAGGGCGCGGTAATTCACCCCTCCACTTT.

The rearrangement uses TRBV3-1 (or the pseudogene TRBV3-2) and TRBJ2-1, with D possibly being TRBD2 (5 bases). The CDR3 runs 13 residues. Germline lookup yields CDR1 LGHDT and CDR2 YNNKEL (reference sequence). Trimming stripped 4 bases from V and 9 bases from J, with 13 bases between. CDR3 sequence (DNA): TGTGCCAGCAGCCTGGACTGGTTCGGTGAGCAGTTCTTC. It specifies CASSLDWFGEQFF.

This chain uses TRBV4-1 with TRBJ1-2, with a weak D call TRBD1 (5 bases). The ends were cut back, 1 base at V and 3 bases at J, with 12 bases in the middle. Germline-derived CDR1 and CDR2 are MGHRA and YSYEKL. CDR3 length: 15 amino acids. In DNA form, the CDR3 reads TGCGCCAGCAGCCAAGTCTCTCAGGGCGACTATGGCTACACCTTC. This translates into CASSQVSQGDYGYTF.

This clone was counted only a few times. This chain uses TRBV10-1 with TRBJ1-3; D is unclear. The CDR3 consists of 13 residues. Trimming cost V 4 bases and J 5 bases, with 9 bases left between them. CDR1 and CDR2 from the germline V gene are WNHNN and SYGVQD (reference sequence). The CDR3 loop reads CASSAGFRNTIYF. The CDR3 DNA reads TGCGCCAGCAGTGCAGGATTCCGAAACACCATATATTTT.

The chain links TRBV3-1 (or the pseudogene TRBV3-2) to TRBJ1-3, with D hard to call. CDR3 size: 14 residues. CDR1 is LGHDT, CDR2 YNNKEL, per germline (reference sequence). Trimming left V 4 bases short and J 2 bases short, with 9 bases between. Written as DNA, the CDR3 is TGTGCCAGCAGCCCCTCTAACGCTGGAAACACCATATATTTT. Encoded protein: CASSPSNAGNTIYF.

The gene calls are TRBV7-2 and TRBJ2-3; 10 nucleotides align to TRBD2. The length of the CDR3 is 13 residues. The V segment lost 3 bases and the J segment 10 bases; nucleotides outside the gene matches: 4. The germline gives CDR1 SGHTA, CDR2 FQGNSA. CDR3 DNA: TGTGCCAGCAGCTTCGGGACTAGCGATGCGCAGTATTTT. This translates into CASSFGTSDAQYF.

The chain has TRBV19 and TRBJ2-3; TRBD2 matches 12 bases. Germline V gene data show CDR1 as LNHDA and CDR2 as SQIVND (reference sequence). V dropped 6 bases and J dropped 4; count of bases not matched to a gene: 8. This CDR3 has 16 amino acids. In nucleotides, the CDR3 is TGTGCCAGTAGCAGACTAGCGGGAGAGGTTGCAGATACGCAGTATTTT. The encoded protein is CASSRLAGEVADTQYF.

This chain links TRBV6-5 with TRBJ2-5; 10 bases map to TRBD2. V lost 7 bases and J lost 4; bases outside the gene matches: 9. Germline lookup yields CDR1 MNHEY and CDR2 SVGAGI. This CDR3 contains 15 residues. This CDR3 reads CASTRSAGGRETQYF. The CDR3 bases are TGTGCCAGCACCCGGTCAGCGGGGGGGCGAGAGACCCAGTACTTC.

V is TRBV18 and J is TRBJ2-1; TRBD2 is a possible D gene (6 bases). The CDR3 covers 14 residues. Germline assignment: CDR1 KGHSH and CDR2 LQKENI. V lost 6 bases and J lost 0, with 9 bases in between. CDR3 sequence (DNA): TGTGCCAGCTCGCAACTAGCCTCCTACAATGAGCAGTTCTTC. This translates into CASSQLASYNEQFF.

V gene TRBV2 combines with J gene TRBJ2-7; 10 nucleotides agree with TRBD1. After removal of 5 bases from V and 2 bases from J, the junction contained 3 bases not matched to a gene. CDR1 is SNHLY, CDR2 FYNNEI, per germline. There are 14 residues in the CDR3. CDR3 sequence reads: CASSRDRGAYEQYF. The CDR3 nucleotides read TGTGCCAGCAGTAGGGACAGGGGAGCCTACGAGCAGTACTTC.

This chain links TRBV24-1 with TRBJ2-2; 10 positions agree with TRBD2. The germline CDR1 and CDR2 sequences are KGHDR and SFDVKD. This CDR3 is 16 amino acids long. The trim removed 3 bases at V and 4 bases at J, leaving 4 bases unmatched. The CDR3 is CATSDVSGRVTGELFF. The DNA for the CDR3 is TGTGCCACCAGTGATGTGAGCGGGAGGGTCACCGGGGAGCTGTTTTTT.

The rearrangement links TRBV3-1 (or the pseudogene TRBV3-2) to TRBJ1-2; D is possibly TRBD1 (5 bases). Germline CDR1 LGHDT, CDR2 YNNKEL (reference sequence). The CDR3 spans 14 residues. The germline V and J ends were trimmed by 0 bases and 8 bases, with 13 bases remaining between them. The CDR3 protein is CASSQEGGAGGYTF. The CDR3 DNA sequence: TGTGCCAGCAGCCAAGAGGGGGGAGCCGGCGGCTACACCTTC.